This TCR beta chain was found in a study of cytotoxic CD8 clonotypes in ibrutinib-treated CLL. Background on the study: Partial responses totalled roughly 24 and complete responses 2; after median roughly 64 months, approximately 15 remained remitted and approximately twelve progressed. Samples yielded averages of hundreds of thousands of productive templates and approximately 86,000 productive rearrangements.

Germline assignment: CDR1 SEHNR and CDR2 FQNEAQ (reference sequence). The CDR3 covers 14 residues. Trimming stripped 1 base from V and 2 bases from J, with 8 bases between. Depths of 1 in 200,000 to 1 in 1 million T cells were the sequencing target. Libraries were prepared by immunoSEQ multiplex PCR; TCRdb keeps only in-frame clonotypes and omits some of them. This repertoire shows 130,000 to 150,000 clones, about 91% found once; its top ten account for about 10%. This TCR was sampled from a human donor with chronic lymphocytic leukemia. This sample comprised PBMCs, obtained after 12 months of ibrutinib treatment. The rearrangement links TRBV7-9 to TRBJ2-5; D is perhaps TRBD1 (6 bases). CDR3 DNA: TGTGCCAGCAGCTTAGTACAGGGACAAGAGACCCAGTACTTC. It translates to CASSLVQGQETQYF.